Each of the 28 T cell receptor beta chains below was sequenced from the same sample in a study of T cell responses to AZD1222 COVID-19 vaccine. The data were produced by immunoSEQ multiplex PCR, yet TCRdb's version contains in-frame clones alone and is incomplete. The sample comprises about 55,000 clones, more than 75% of which are singletons, and about 5% rests with the top ten. The sample here was peripheral blood, taken 28 days after the second AZD1222 dose. These receptors were taken from an adult who received the AZD1222 COVID-19 vaccine.

The chain employs TRBV7-9 and TRBJ1-3, with D perhaps matching TRBD1 (6 bases). Trimming shortened V by 5 bases and J by 3 bases, and 20 bases separated the two germline ends. This CDR3 is 17 amino acids long. Per germline, CDR1 SEHNR and CDR2 FQNEAQ (reference sequence). The CDR3 nucleotides read TGTGCCAGCAGCCCCGCCGTCCAGACAGGAGTTGGAAACACCATATATTTT. This translates into CASSPAVQTGVGNTIYF.

V usage is TRBV5-1 and J usage is TRBJ2-1; TRBD2 matches at 7 bases. The CDR3 totals 15 residues. Looked up from germline, CDR1 is SGHRS and CDR2 is YFSETQ. V lost 0 bases and J lost 1; bases outside the gene matches: 1. The chain's CDR3 is CASSLGGGSYNEQFF. CDR3 DNA: TGCGCCAGCAGCTTGGGGGGAGGGTCCTACAATGAGCAGTTCTTC.

The rearrangement uses TRBV18 and TRBJ1-5; D is possibly TRBD1 (5 bases). Trimming removed 4 bases at V and 4 bases at J, with 8 bases between. Per the germline V gene, CDR1 is KGHSH and CDR2 is LQKENI. This CDR3 comprises 13 residues. CDR3: CASSLGPNQPQHF. Here the CDR3 DNA reads TGTGCCAGCTCACTGGGACCAAATCAGCCCCAGCATTTT.

The chain has TRBV29-1 and TRBJ1-6; tentatively, D is TRBD1 (5 bases). The CDR3 length is 14 residues. V lost 7 bases and J lost 7, with 17 bases in between. Germline CDR1 SQVTM, CDR2 ANQGSEA. The CDR3 nucleotides are TGCAGCGCCCTGACAGAGGACTTGAATTCACCCCTCCACTTT. Protein sequence: CSALTEDLNSPLHF. Drawing the rest from reference TRBV29-1 and TRBJ1-6, the complete variable domain is SAVISQKPSRDICQRGTSLTIQCQVDSQVTMMFWYRQQPGQSLTLIATANQGSEATYESGFVIDKFPISRPNLTFSTLTVSNMSPEDSSIYLCSALTEDLNSPLHFGNGTRLTVT.

The rearrangement links TRBV11-2 to TRBJ2-1, with 9 bases aligning to TRBD1. V shed 3 bases, J shed 3 bases, and the junction held 3 bases outside the gene matches. The CDR3 runs 15 residues. Germline V gene data show CDR1 as SGHAT and CDR2 as FQNNGV. The CDR3 sequence: CASSLGQGVYNEQFF. For the CDR3, the DNA is TGTGCCAGCAGCTTGGGACAGGGAGTCTACAATGAGCAGTTCTTC.

The CDR3 region is CASRTGSGVQEKLFF. The CDR3 nucleotides are TGTGCCAGCAGAACCGGCTCGGGGGTCCAAGAAAAACTGTTTTTT. The V gene is TRBV28, the J gene TRBJ1-4, with TRBD1 as a possible D gene (5 bases). This CDR3 is built from 15 residues. The germline CDR1 and CDR2 sequences are MDHEN and SYDVKM. Trimming pared 6 bases from V and 8 bases from J, leaving 19 bases between.

The chain couples TRBV4-1 to TRBJ2-3, with 7 bases aligning to TRBD2. Germline-derived CDR1 and CDR2 are MGHRA and YSYEKL. The CDR3 consists of 16 residues. V dropped 0 bases and J dropped 1; count of bases not matched to a gene: 4. The CDR3 here is CASSQDSLAGTDTQYF. CDR3 nucleotide sequence: TGCGCCAGCAGCCAAGATTCGCTAGCGGGCACAGATACGCAGTATTTT.

This chain joins TRBV5-4 and TRBJ1-1; unclear D gene. The germline V gene encodes CDR1 SGHNT and CDR2 YYREEE (reference sequence). This CDR3 region has 14 residues. V shed 0 bases and J shed 0 bases, with 6 bases lying between them. Here the CDR3 reads CASSLAAMNTEAFF. The CDR3 coding sequence is TGTGCCAGCAGCTTGGCAGCCATGAACACTGAAGCTTTCTTT.

The chain has TRBV19 and TRBJ2-1, with a tentative D call TRBD2 (5 bases). The length of the CDR3 is 17 residues. CDR1 and CDR2 (germline): LNHDA, SQIVND (reference sequence). The germline V and J ends were trimmed by 0 bases and 6 bases, with 18 bases remaining between them. Here the CDR3 reads CASSIDTAAALINEQFF. In DNA form, the CDR3 reads TGTGCCAGTAGTATAGACACCGCAGCGGCGCTAATCAATGAGCAGTTCTTC.

The chain combines TRBV18 with TRBJ1-5; 7 bases are shared with TRBD1. J lost 2 bases, V lost 2 bases, and 3 bases had no gene match. CDR3 size: 15 residues. The germline V gene has CDR1 KGHSH and CDR2 LQKENI. Here the CDR3 reads CASSPTGVGNQPQHF. CDR3 DNA sequence: TGTGCCAGCTCACCAACAGGGGTTGGCAATCAGCCCCAGCATTTT. Supplemented by reference TRBV18 and TRBJ1-5, the full variable domain reads NAGVMQNPRHLVRRRGQEARLRCSPMKGHSHVYWYRQLPEEGLKFMVYLQKENIIDESGMPKERFSAEFPKEGPSILRIQQVVRGDSAAYFCASSPTGVGNQPQHFGDGTRLSIL.

The genes are TRBV5-1 and TRBJ1-2, with no clear D. This CDR3 contains 14 residues. Germline-derived CDR1 and CDR2 are SGHRS and YFSETQ. V was clipped by 2 bases and J by 3 bases, with 11 bases between them. This chain's CDR3 is CASSLGGLDYGYTF. The CDR3 bases are TGCGCCAGCAGCTTAGGAGGGTTGGACTATGGCTACACCTTC.

This clone has only one observation. The rearrangement joins TRBV6-1 to TRBJ1-3; perhaps TRBD1 as D (5 bases). The CDR3 has 16 residues. Germline V lookup: CDR1 MNHNS, CDR2 SASEGT. The V and J ends lost 2 bases and 0 bases respectively, with 11 bases between them. The CDR3: CASSEIEGYSGNTIYF. In nucleotides, the CDR3 is TGTGCCAGCAGTGAAATTGAGGGGTACTCTGGAAACACCATATATTTT.

The chain links TRBV28 to TRBJ2-3, with 8 bases matching TRBD2. Germline CDR1 reads MDHEN; CDR2 reads SYDVKM. CDR3 length: 17 residues. V was pared by 5 bases and J by 5 bases, with 15 bases of the junction left unmatched. This CDR3 reads CASSLIHGRAGLDTQYF. In DNA form, the CDR3 reads TGTGCCAGCAGTCTCATTCACGGGAGGGCCGGGTTAGATACGCAGTATTTT.

Here the CDR3 reads CAISENRAGQPQHF. The CDR3 DNA reads as TGTGCCATCAGTGAGAACAGGGCGGGTCAGCCCCAGCATTTT. This rearrangement joins TRBV10-3 to TRBJ1-5, with D perhaps TRBD1 (6 bases). Per the germline V gene, CDR1 is ENHRY and CDR2 is SYGVKD. Trimming cost V 2 bases and J 6 bases, with 11 bases left between them. This CDR3 is built from 14 residues.

The chain carries TRBV14 and TRBJ1-2; D call uncertain. Germline CDR1 and CDR2: SGHDN and FVKESK. The CDR3 has 13 amino acids. Trimming shortened V by 0 bases and J by 4 bases, and 6 bases separated the two germline ends. The CDR3 DNA reads as TGTGCCAGCAGCCAAGATCGGGGCTATGGCTACACCTTC. Translation: CASSQDRGYGYTF.

The rearrangement uses TRBV6-5 and TRBJ2-7; D is ambiguous. This CDR3 comprises 14 residues. Germline-derived CDR1 and CDR2 are MNHEY and SVGAGI. Trimming shortened V by 7 bases and J by 0 bases, and 13 bases separated the two germline ends. The CDR3, as DNA: TGTGCCAGCACCCCGGATTTCAGCTCCTACGAGCAGTACTTC. Encoded protein: CASTPDFSSYEQYF.

This clone has a single count. The DNA of the CDR3 is TGTGCCACCAGCACCGGGGGCTCGTACAATGAGCAGTTCTTC. It yields the protein CATSTGGSYNEQFF. This sequence joins TRBV15 and TRBJ2-1; either TRBD1 or TRBD2 may fit D (6 bases each). Germline CDR1 LNHNV, CDR2 YYDKDF (reference sequence). Trimming pared 4 bases from V and 4 bases from J, leaving 11 bases between. There are 14 residues in the CDR3.

The chain couples TRBV6-6 to TRBJ1-2, with 8 nucleotides matching TRBD1. The junction had 13 bases not matched to a gene; V was cut back by 6 bases and J by 4 bases. Germline V gene sequence: CDR1 MNHNY, CDR2 SVGAGI (reference sequence). The CDR3 sequence is 16 residues long. The CDR3 coding sequence is TGTGCCAGCAGCCGATCCGGGACAGGAGAATTCTATGGCTACACCTTC. It encodes CASSRSGTGEFYGYTF.

CDR3 residues: CASTSGDRNTEAFF. The CDR3 DNA reads as TGTGCCAGCACCTCCGGAGACAGAAACACTGAAGCTTTCTTT. The rearrangement uses TRBV6-5 and TRBJ1-1; tentatively, D is TRBD1 (5 bases). This CDR3 comprises 14 residues. The germline gives CDR1 MNHEY, CDR2 SVGAGI. V lost 7 bases and J 2 bases, leaving 14 bases between the germline ends.

This clone was counted only a few times. The chain is built from TRBV28 and TRBJ1-2, with TRBD1 as a possible D gene (6 bases). Germline V lookup: CDR1 MDHEN, CDR2 SYDVKM. The CDR3 has 15 amino acids. Trimming stripped 2 bases from V and 2 bases from J, with 12 bases between. The CDR3 here is CASSLGGTLNYGYTF. CDR3 DNA: TGTGCCAGCAGTTTAGGAGGGACATTGAACTATGGCTACACCTTC.

The V call is TRBV6-2 or TRBV6-3, the J call TRBJ1-5; weak D call: TRBD1 (5 bases). The V gene lost 5 bases and the J gene lost 2 bases, with 7 bases spanning the gap. The CDR3 spans 13 residues. Germline CDR1 MNHEY, CDR2 SVGEGT. The CDR3: CASSRDGNQPQHF. The CDR3 DNA reads as TGTGCCAGCAGTAGGGACGGCAATCAGCCCCAGCATTTT.

The V and J genes are TRBV28 and TRBJ2-2, with D unresolved. The CDR3 runs to 15 residues. Germline CDR1 reads MDHEN; CDR2 reads SYDVKM. The V end lost 0 bases, the J end lost 1 base, and 6 bases lay between the germline ends. CDR3 residues: CASSLWTKNTGELFF. The CDR3 bases are TGTGCCAGCAGTTTATGGACGAAGAACACCGGGGAGCTGTTTTTT.

The V call is TRBV6-5, the J call TRBJ1-2, with a possible D match to TRBD1 (5 bases). The CDR3 extends over 12 amino acids. Trimming left V 6 bases short and J 5 bases short, with 10 bases between. Germline CDR1 reads MNHEY; CDR2 reads SVGAGI. Written as DNA, the CDR3 is TGTGCCAGCAGGAGCGGGACTTATGGCTACACCTTC. Its protein product is CASRSGTYGYTF.

The chain couples TRBV5-8 to TRBJ2-1; 9 nucleotides line up with TRBD1. V trimming: 4 bases; J trimming: 2 bases; junction bases outside the gene matches: 7. Germline V gene lookup returns CDR1 SGHTS and CDR2 YDEGEE. The CDR3 runs 16 residues. The CDR3 is CASSQTGTGTYNEQFF. In nucleotides, the CDR3 is TGTGCCAGCAGCCAAACCGGGACAGGGACCTACAATGAGCAGTTCTTC.

The J gene is TRBJ1-1, the V gene TRBV6-2 or TRBV6-3; D is undetermined. The germline V gene encodes CDR1 MNHEY and CDR2 SVGEGT. This CDR3 comprises 11 residues. Trimming pared 1 base from V and 3 bases from J, leaving 0 bases between. In DNA form, the CDR3 reads TGTGCCAGCAGTTACTACACTGAAGCTTTCTTT. Translating it yields CASSYYTEAFF.

This chain links TRBV7-9 with TRBJ1-1, with D possibly being TRBD1 (6 bases). Germline values: CDR1 SEHNR, CDR2 FQNEAQ (reference sequence). This CDR3 spans 15 amino acids. V lost 5 bases, J lost 3 bases, and 16 bases lay in between. The CDR3 nucleotides are TGTGCCAGCAGCCCAGGACAGCCAGGGGACACTGAAGCTTTCTTT. Encoded protein: CASSPGQPGDTEAFF.

The genes are TRBV6-2 or TRBV6-3 and TRBJ2-1, with 8 bases that match TRBD1. Germline CDR1 reads MNHEY; CDR2 reads SVGEGT. The CDR3 covers 12 residues. J gave up 14 bases and V 2 bases, and 5 bases lay outside the gene matches. The CDR3: CASSYPDRAEFF. The CDR3 nucleotides are TGTGCCAGCAGTTACCCGGACAGGGCAGAGTTCTTC.

The rearrangement uses TRBV7-6 and TRBJ1-5; perhaps TRBD1 as D (6 bases). With 1 base removed from V and 0 bases from J, the gap between germline ends came to 10 bases. CDR3 size: 16 residues. Germline V gene lookup returns CDR1 SGHVS and CDR2 FNYEAQ. The CDR3 loop reads CASSLGAGVSNQPQHF. CDR3 in DNA: TGTGCCAGCAGCTTAGGGGCAGGGGTTAGCAATCAGCCCCAGCATTTT.